Listed below are T cell receptor beta chains from one sample, sequenced in a study of cytomegalovirus exposure and HLA in healthy donors. Generated by immunoSEQ multiplex PCR, the TCRdb table keeps only in-frame clones and is missing some. The sample has 150,000 to 160,000 clones, about 80% seen once. The source material was PBMCs. Receptors were obtained from a man aged 30 to 45 in good health and CMV-seropositive. CDR3s include the opening cysteine and the closing phenylalanine or tryptophan. Each record gives: V gene, clone size, CDR3 length, D gene, CDR3 protein. D genes are given only for firm matches. The listing skips clone size in some rows; elsewhere it reads once, few, many or a size class.

v_call: TRBV28
clone_size: NA
cdr3_length: 14
d_call: TRBD1
cdr3_aa: CASRLRTGESEQYF

v_call: TRBV4-1
clone_size: NA
cdr3_length: 18
d_call: NA
cdr3_aa: CASSQLEASVVEGNTIYF

v_call: TRBV27
clone_size: NA
cdr3_length: 15
d_call: TRBD1
cdr3_aa: CASSNTGGTMNIQYF

v_call: TRBV4-2
clone_size: NA
cdr3_length: 16
d_call: TRBD1
cdr3_aa: CASSQVQGAGNQPQHF

v_call: TRBV29-1
clone_size: NA
cdr3_length: 14
d_call: TRBD1
cdr3_aa: CSVDPDRAGNGYTF

v_call: TRBV14
clone_size: NA
cdr3_length: 14
d_call: NA
cdr3_aa: CASSQARTAYEQYF

v_call: TRBV23-1
clone_size: NA
cdr3_length: 15
d_call: NA
cdr3_aa: CASSLDQSGNQPQHF

v_call: TRBV9
clone_size: NA
cdr3_length: 14
d_call: NA
cdr3_aa: CASSARDSAYEQYF

v_call: TRBV6-5
clone_size: NA
cdr3_length: 15
d_call: NA
cdr3_aa: CASSLRSATYNEQFF

v_call: TRBV6-6
clone_size: NA
cdr3_length: 16
d_call: TRBD1
cdr3_aa: CASSYGDRTPGNTIYF

v_call: TRBV7-8
clone_size: NA
cdr3_length: 17
d_call: TRBD1
cdr3_aa: CASSPRVPGQGTDTQYF

v_call: TRBV19
clone_size: NA
cdr3_length: 14
d_call: TRBD2
cdr3_aa: CASSPTSGVNEQFF

v_call: TRBV6-1
clone_size: NA
cdr3_length: 15
d_call: NA
cdr3_aa: CASRGYGNRGSPLHF

v_call: TRBV7-9
clone_size: NA
cdr3_length: 15
d_call: NA
cdr3_aa: CASSLAVLGRDGYTF

v_call: TRBV7-3
clone_size: NA
cdr3_length: 19
d_call: TRBD1
cdr3_aa: CASSLLFGVQGKTFYEQYF

v_call: TRBV11-2
clone_size: once
cdr3_length: 14
d_call: TRBD1
cdr3_aa: CASSRRTGTDGYTF

v_call: TRBV2
clone_size: NA
cdr3_length: 12
d_call: TRBD2
cdr3_aa: CASSQTSREQFF

v_call: TRBV10-2
clone_size: NA
cdr3_length: 16
d_call: TRBD2
cdr3_aa: CASSEGLADSYNEQFF

v_call: TRBV7-2
clone_size: NA
cdr3_length: 14
d_call: NA
cdr3_aa: CASSLGPDNYGYTF

v_call: TRBV2
clone_size: NA
cdr3_length: 15
d_call: NA
cdr3_aa: CASSDEAGVRQPQHF

v_call: TRBV11-2
clone_size: NA
cdr3_length: 15
d_call: TRBD2
cdr3_aa: CASSGTSGSRETQYF

v_call: TRBV27
clone_size: NA
cdr3_length: 16
d_call: TRBD2
cdr3_aa: CASSLGGLAGTGELFF

v_call: TRBV7-8
clone_size: few
cdr3_length: 15
d_call: NA
cdr3_aa: CASSRKAGNPYGYTF

v_call: TRBV28
clone_size: NA
cdr3_length: 17
d_call: TRBD1
cdr3_aa: CASSFRGPELAKNIQYF

v_call: TRBV29-1
clone_size: once
cdr3_length: 14
d_call: TRBD1
cdr3_aa: CSVDETGITDTQYF

v_call: TRBV29-1
clone_size: NA
cdr3_length: 16
d_call: NA
cdr3_aa: CSVEDWTDSGANVLTF

v_call: TRBV14
clone_size: NA
cdr3_length: 14
d_call: NA
cdr3_aa: CASNREYGTGELFF

v_call: TRBV9
clone_size: once
cdr3_length: 15
d_call: NA
cdr3_aa: CASSVEVRGDSPLHF

v_call: TRBV4-2
clone_size: NA
cdr3_length: 15
d_call: NA
cdr3_aa: CASSQDVTGQQPQHF

v_call: TRBV7-3
clone_size: NA
cdr3_length: 13
d_call: NA
cdr3_aa: CASSYQRRGEQFF

v_call: TRBV9
clone_size: NA
cdr3_length: 16
d_call: TRBD2
cdr3_aa: CASSASGRALGDEQFF

v_call: TRBV2
clone_size: few
cdr3_length: 14
d_call: NA
cdr3_aa: CASSYRAPNEKLFF

v_call: TRBV5-4
clone_size: NA
cdr3_length: 15
d_call: TRBD1
cdr3_aa: CASSPWGLAGGGYTF

v_call: TRBV7-2
clone_size: NA
cdr3_length: 15
d_call: NA
cdr3_aa: CASSSPSRFQETQYF

v_call: TRBV28
clone_size: NA
cdr3_length: 13
d_call: NA
cdr3_aa: CASSLNGKETQYF

v_call: TRBV2
clone_size: NA
cdr3_length: 15
d_call: NA
cdr3_aa: CASSQVYSQAETQYF

v_call: TRBV18
clone_size: NA
cdr3_length: 16
d_call: TRBD1
cdr3_aa: CASSLDRVRRRDGYTF

v_call: TRBV12-2
clone_size: NA
cdr3_length: 18
d_call: NA
cdr3_aa: CASRLRWEGGSTYNEQFF

v_call: TRBV6-5
clone_size: NA
cdr3_length: 16
d_call: TRBD2
cdr3_aa: CASSSLLAGDLNEQFF